The 18 T cell receptor beta chains listed next were all sequenced from one sample in a study of Ad26.COV2.S vaccination and SARS-CoV-2 variants. The repertoire was sequenced with immunoSEQ multiplex PCR; TCRdb's copy has only in-frame clones and lacks some. Of fewer than 800,000 clones in the sample, 80% to 90% were seen once. Treatment reported: 15 to 20 received Ad26.COV2.S at low or high dose, single or two shots; several received placebo; per-sample allocation not given. Samples came from day 63 after the first vaccine or placebo injection. The sequencing used peripheral blood, collected in a trial of Ad26.COV2.S vaccine versus placebo. These TCRs come from a person aged 18-60 years who received the Ad26.COV2.S COVID-19 vaccine or a placebo.

This chain uses TRBV5-1 with TRBJ2-7; D is possibly TRBD1 (7 bases). CDR1 is SGHRS and CDR2 is YFSETQ in the germline V gene. The CDR3 length is 14 residues. V lost 4 bases, J lost 0 bases, and 11 bases lay in between. This chain's CDR3 is CASSRRDSSYEQYF. Here the CDR3 DNA reads TGCGCCAGCAGCCGGCGGGACAGCTCCTACGAGCAGTACTTC.

This sequence joins TRBV19 and TRBJ2-4; D might be TRBD1 or TRBD2, each matching 5 bases. V gave up 9 bases and J gave up 0 bases, with 15 bases separating them. CDR1 and CDR2 (germline): LNHDA, SQIVND (reference sequence). The CDR3 covers 15 residues. The DNA of the CDR3 is TGTGCCAGCCAGGGACGGCCTCTAGCCAAAAACATTCAGTACTTC. Translated: CASQGRPLAKNIQYF.

CDR3 nucleotide sequence: TGTGCCAGCAGCCAAGATATCGGGTGGGATTTGCGTGGCTACACCTTC. Translating it yields CASSQDIGWDLRGYTF. This chain joins TRBV14 and TRBJ1-2; D remains unclear. This CDR3 spans 16 amino acids. Trimming pared 0 bases from V and 7 bases from J, leaving 18 bases between. From germline, CDR1 is SGHDN and CDR2 FVKESK.

CDR3 DNA sequence: TGTGCCAGCAGTGAAGGCCCTTATGAAAAACTGTTTTTT. Translating it yields CASSEGPYEKLFF. J is TRBJ1-4 and V is TRBV2; no clear D gene. The CDR3 sequence is 13 residues long. Trimming shortened V by 1 base and J by 6 bases, and 6 bases separated the two germline ends. Germline CDR1 and CDR2: SNHLY and FYNNEI.

This clone has just one count. The genes are TRBV7-2 and TRBJ2-7; perhaps TRBD1 as D (6 bases). CDR3 length: 14 residues. Trimming took off 4 bases at V and 2 bases at J, with 12 bases between the two ends. Per germline, CDR1 SGHTA and CDR2 FQGNSA. The CDR3 sequence: CASSSGTQTYEQYF. DNA for the CDR3: TGTGCCAGCAGCTCCGGGACACAAACCTACGAGCAGTACTTC.

This sequence joins TRBV12-3 or TRBV12-4 and TRBJ2-3, with a tentative D call TRBD1 (5 bases). Trimming removed 4 bases from V and 9 bases from J, with 8 bases in between. The CDR3 extends over 11 amino acids. The DNA for the CDR3 is TGTGCCAGCAGTTATGGGGCCACGCAGTATTTT. It specifies CASSYGATQYF.

This sequence joins TRBV2 and TRBJ1-6; D uncertain. Germline V lookup: CDR1 SNHLY, CDR2 FYNNEI. V was cut by 7 bases and J by 3 bases, with 7 bases left in between. This CDR3 comprises 13 residues. The CDR3 region has the DNA TGTGCCAGCAAGACTGACTATAATTCACCCCTCCACTTT. It specifies CASKTDYNSPLHF. Full variable domain (missing parts from reference TRBV2 and TRBJ1-6): EPEVTQTPSHQVTQMGQEVILRCVPISNHLYFYWYRQILGQKVEFLVSFYNNEISEKSEIFDDQFSVERPDGSNFTLKIRSTKLEDSAMYFCASKTDYNSPLHFGNGTRLTVT.

This clone was detected once. The same CDR3 arises from other DNA sequences in this sample as well. The gene calls are TRBV19 and TRBJ1-1, with D uncertain. This CDR3 contains 13 residues. The germline CDR1 and CDR2 sequences are LNHDA and SQIVND (reference sequence). V shed 2 bases and J shed 1 base, with 5 bases lying between them. This chain's CDR3 is CASSITGNTEAFF. The CDR3 region has the DNA TGTGCCAGTAGTATAACGGGGAACACTGAAGCTTTCTTT.

The genes are TRBV30 and TRBJ2-1, with 15 bases matching TRBD2. The V segment lost 1 base and the J segment 10 bases; nucleotides outside the gene matches: 5. This CDR3 region has 15 residues. CDR1 and CDR2 (germline): GTSNPN, SVGIG (reference sequence). The CDR3 region has the DNA TGTGCCTGGAGTGCGGGACTAGCGGGGGGAGAGGAGCAGTTCTTC. Residues: CAWSAGLAGGEEQFF.

V and J are TRBV4-2 and TRBJ1-4; TRBD1 might be the D (5 bases). The CDR3 contains 15 residues. The germline V and J ends were trimmed by 4 bases and 3 bases, with 12 bases remaining between them. From germline, CDR1 is LGHNA and CDR2 YNFKEQ. In DNA, the CDR3 is TGTGCCAGCAGCCCAAGGAGGGGTTCTAATGAAAAACTGTTTTTT. Protein: CASSPRRGSNEKLFF.

The V and J genes are TRBV6-6 and TRBJ1-2; D is unresolved. The CDR3 extends over 10 amino acids. Germline V gene data show CDR1 as MNHNY and CDR2 as SVGAGI (reference sequence). V was trimmed by 6 bases and J by 3 bases, leaving 2 bases between them. CDR3 region: CASRDYGYTF. For the CDR3, the DNA is TGTGCCAGCAGGGACTATGGCTACACCTTC.

This chain uses TRBV7-9 with TRBJ1-2; D remains unclear. This CDR3 has 14 amino acids. V lost 0 bases and J 1 base, leaving 6 bases between the germline ends. Germline CDR1 and CDR2: SEHNR and FQNEAQ (reference sequence). CDR3 nucleotide sequence: TGTGCCAGCAGCTTAGCGCAGGTTAACTATGGCTACACCTTC. This codes for CASSLAQVNYGYTF. Drawing the rest from reference TRBV7-9 and TRBJ1-2, the complete variable domain is DTGVSQNPRHKITKRGQNVTFRCDPISEHNRLYWYRQTLGQGPEFLTYFQNEAQLEKSRLLSDRFSAERPKGSFSTLEIQRTEQGDSAMYLCASSLAQVNYGYTFGSGTRLTVV.

V and J are TRBV27 and TRBJ2-1; D unresolved. Per the germline V gene, CDR1 is MNHEY and CDR2 is SMNVEV (reference sequence). The CDR3 is 12 residues long. Trimming took 0 bases from V and 9 from J, leaving 6 bases between them. As DNA, the CDR3 is TGTGCCAGCAGTTTATCAAACGGTGAGCAGTTCTTC. It codes for CASSLSNGEQFF.

V gene TRBV7-2 combines with J gene TRBJ2-5; 11 nucleotides line up with TRBD2. The length of the CDR3 is 16 residues. Looked up from germline, CDR1 is SGHTA and CDR2 is FQGNSA. V was clipped by 1 base and J by 1 base; unmatched bases: 2. CDR3 protein: CASSLVGTSGQETQYF. CDR3 DNA sequence: TGTGCCAGCAGCTTAGTTGGGACTAGCGGCCAAGAGACCCAGTACTTC.

The count of this clone is one. The CDR3 loop reads CASSPNGGGALDTQYF. The CDR3 DNA follows: TGTGCCAGCTCCCCCAATGGCGGGGGGGCGCTAGATACGCAGTATTTT. The V and J genes are TRBV18 and TRBJ2-3, with 9 bases identical to TRBD2. V shed 6 bases, J shed 5 bases, and the junction held 12 bases outside the gene matches. Germline CDR1 and CDR2: KGHSH and LQKENI. The CDR3 is 16 residues long.

V gene TRBV3-1 (or the pseudogene TRBV3-2) combines with J gene TRBJ1-2, with unresolved D. V dropped 4 bases and J dropped 2 bases, with 11 bases sitting between them. The germline V gene has CDR1 LGHDT and CDR2 YNNKEL (reference sequence). This CDR3 has 14 residues. The CDR3: CASSPLRANYGYTF. CDR3 nucleotides: TGTGCCAGCAGCCCGTTGCGGGCCAACTATGGCTACACCTTC.

Remarks on this clone: The same CDR3 is also encoded by other DNA sequences in this sample. V and J are TRBV6-2 or TRBV6-3 and TRBJ1-2; D perhaps matches TRBD1 (5 bases). CDR1 and CDR2 from the germline V gene are MNHEY and SVGEGT. This CDR3 has 11 residues. The V and J ends lost 5 bases and 5 bases respectively, with 6 bases between them. CDR3 region: CASSDRYGYTF. DNA for the CDR3: TGTGCCAGCAGTGACAGATATGGCTACACCTTC.

The chain uses TRBV6-5 and TRBJ1-4; 10 bases are shared with TRBD1. J gave up 8 bases and V 7 bases, and 4 bases lay outside the gene matches. The length of the CDR3 is 13 residues. The germline V gene encodes CDR1 MNHEY and CDR2 SVGAGI. CDR3 residues: CASMDRGVEKLFF. The CDR3 DNA sequence: TGTGCCAGCATGGACAGGGGGGTAGAAAAACTGTTTTTT.